Each of the 25 T cell receptor beta chains below was sequenced from the same sample in a study of blood T cells in healthy people across ages. A second roughly 7 to 12 cycle PCR used barcoded and J-beta primers. Via MiXCR, TCRdb re-called the 5' RACE reads, giving one row per CDR3 protein. The repertoire holds about 1.8 million distinct CDR3 sequences, with 49% as singletons. The sample was blood. These receptors came from a woman aged 40 to 50 in good health.

This chain joins TRBV4-3 and TRBJ2-3; D may be TRBD2 (5 bases). The CDR3 spans 21 residues. Germline V lookup: CDR1 LGHNA, CDR2 YSLEER. Trimming pared 1 base from V and 0 bases from J, leaving 26 bases between. The CDR3 region is CASSQAPPSSGISLSTDTQYF. The CDR3 DNA reads as TGCGCCAGCAGCCAAGCCCCCCCATCCAGCGGCATAAGTCTAAGCACAGATACGCAGTATTTT.

The V gene is TRBV5-1, the J gene TRBJ2-3; 7 bases map to TRBD2. V lost 6 bases and J lost 2; bases outside the gene matches: 9. This CDR3 has 15 amino acids. Per germline, CDR1 SGHRS and CDR2 YFSETQ. The CDR3 DNA reads TGCGCCAGCAAGTGGGCTAGCGGATTCACAGATACGCAGTATTTT. Translation: CASKWASGFTDTQYF.

About this clonotype: The junction shows a germline mismatch at one end, possibly a read error. This chain joins TRBV12-3 or TRBV12-4 and TRBJ2-4, with 9 nucleotides matching TRBD1. The DNA end is a closer match to TRBJ2-7, so the J assignment may be wrong. The CDR3 extends over 14 amino acids. The CDR3 region has the DNA TGTGCCTGCAGTTCCGGGACAGGGATTGACGAGCAGTACTTC. Its translation: CACSSGTGIDEQYF.

This clonotype was recorded once. One end of the junction fails to match germline, which may point to a read error. The V call is TRBV5-1, the J call TRBJ1-6; D remains unclear. CDR3 length: 13 residues. The germline gives CDR1 SGHRS, CDR2 YFSETQ. CDR3: CASSLESNSLLHF. CDR3 sequence (DNA): TGCGCCAGCAGCTTGGAGTCTAATTCACTCCTCCACTTT.

This clonotype was counted a few times. This chain joins TRBV6-6 and TRBJ2-3; D is undetermined. With 2 bases removed from V and 0 bases from J, the gap between germline ends came to 12 bases. The germline V gene encodes CDR1 MNHNY and CDR2 SVGAGI (reference sequence). The CDR3 totals 16 residues. The CDR3 spells CASSYVAATSTDTQYF. CDR3 DNA sequence: TGTGCCAGCAGTTACGTGGCCGCCACTAGCACAGATACGCAGTATTTT.

The chain recombines TRBV2 with TRBJ2-4, with D perhaps TRBD2 (5 bases). This CDR3 region has 11 residues. Germline V gene sequence: CDR1 SNHLY, CDR2 FYNNEI. The germline V and J ends were trimmed by 6 bases and 13 bases, with 13 bases remaining between them. CDR3 bases: TGTGCCAGCAGCCCTTTTTGGGAGCAGTACTTC. As protein: CASSPFWEQYF.

The J gene is TRBJ1-5, the V gene TRBV9; D is unresolved. Germline values: CDR1 SGDLS, CDR2 YYNGEE. Trimming cost V 4 bases and J 0 bases, with 11 bases left between them. The CDR3 covers 15 residues. CDR3 nucleotide sequence: TGTGCCAGCAGCCCTAAGGGAAATAGCAATCAGCCCCAGCATTTT. The encoded protein is CASSPKGNSNQPQHF.

This clonotype has a single count. This chain joins TRBV11-2 and TRBJ2-7; no definite D call. Gene TRBJ2-4 matches the end of the DNA better, so the J call may be wrong. CDR1 and CDR2 (germline): SGHAT, FQNNGV. The CDR3 covers 16 residues. CDR3 in amino acids: CASSFEGSGLGNIQYF. DNA for the CDR3: TGTGCCAGCAGCTTTGAAGGCAGTGGGCTGGGAAACATTCAGTACTTC.

There are a few counts of this clonotype. As DNA, the CDR3 is TGTGCCAGCAGTTTCGGCGCGGGGCGGGACAATGAGCAGTTCTTC. This encodes CASSFGAGRDNEQFF. The V gene is TRBV12-3 or TRBV12-4, the J gene TRBJ2-1; perhaps TRBD2 as D (6 bases). The V end lost 3 bases, the J end lost 5 bases, and 14 bases lay between the germline ends. The CDR3 runs to 15 residues.

The chain is built from TRBV20-1 and TRBJ1-1; no reliable D call. Trimming pared 6 bases from V and 2 bases from J, leaving 13 bases between. CDR1 is DFQATT and CDR2 is SNEGSKA in the germline V gene (reference sequence). This CDR3 has 13 residues. The CDR3 region has the DNA TGCAGTGCATTCCCGAGGCTAAACACTGAAGCTTTCTTT. It encodes CSAFPRLNTEAFF.

In this sample, this clonotype turned up once. The chain links TRBV10-1 to TRBJ2-1; tentative D call: TRBD1 (5 bases). Germline CDR1 reads WNHNN; CDR2 reads SYGVQD (reference sequence). The V end was cut by 0 bases, the J end by 1 base, with 10 bases between. The CDR3 has 16 residues. CDR3 DNA: TGCGCCAGCAGTGAGTCCCCCAGGGTATCCTACAATGAGCAGTTCTTC. It translates to CASSESPRVSYNEQFF.

The count of this clonotype is one. CDR3: CASSGDSNTDTQYF. CDR3 coding DNA: TGTGCCAGCAGTGGGGACTCGAACACAGATACGCAGTATTTT. The rearrangement joins TRBV2 to TRBJ2-3; tentative D call: TRBD2 (6 bases). CDR1 SNHLY and CDR2 FYNNEI come from the germline V gene. V lost 4 bases and J 2 bases, leaving 10 bases between the germline ends. The CDR3 sequence is 14 residues long.

The chain is built from TRBV20-1 and TRBJ2-7, with 10 bases that match TRBD1. Germline V lookup: CDR1 DFQATT, CDR2 SNEGSKA (reference sequence). V was clipped by 3 bases and J by 7 bases; unmatched bases: 9. The CDR3 extends over 14 amino acids. CDR3 DNA sequence: TGCAGTGCTAGCGAGGCGGACAGGGGGTCGGAGCAGTACTTC. This translates into CSASEADRGSEQYF.

V and J are TRBV7-9 and TRBJ1-5; possibly TRBD1 for D (5 bases). In germline, CDR1 is SEHNR, CDR2 FQNEAQ (reference sequence). Trimming removed 1 base from V and 4 bases from J, with 14 bases in between. There are 16 residues in the CDR3. The CDR3 here is CASSLGTRAKNQPQHF. CDR3 nucleotide sequence: TGTGCCAGCAGCTTAGGGACAAGGGCCAAGAATCAGCCCCAGCATTTT.

The chain links TRBV6-2 or TRBV6-3 to TRBJ1-2; D is uncertain. Germline V CDR1 and CDR2: MNHEY, SVGEGT. Trimming stripped 9 bases from V and 7 bases from J, with 12 bases between. This CDR3 contains 11 residues. CDR3 loop: CASWTYGGYTF. The CDR3 DNA reads as TGTGCCAGTTGGACCTACGGTGGCTACACCTTC.

The chain recombines TRBV20-1 with TRBJ2-3; perhaps D is TRBD1 or TRBD2 (6 bases each). The CDR3 spans 15 residues. Germline CDR1 is DFQATT and CDR2 is SNEGSKA (reference sequence). Trimming cost V 7 bases and J 0 bases, with 17 bases left between them. CDR3 sequence (DNA): TGCAGTGTCCCTGCCGGGGGCCTAAGCACAGATACGCAGTATTTT. Its translation is CSVPAGGLSTDTQYF.

The rearrangement uses TRBV27 and TRBJ1-2; 7 nucleotides line up with TRBD1. Germline-derived CDR1 and CDR2 are MNHEY and SMNVEV (reference sequence). The length of the CDR3 is 16 residues. Unmatched junction bases numbered 6, after V lost 0 bases and J lost 2 bases. The CDR3 region has the DNA TGTGCCAGCAGTTTATCACGACAGGGAACCAACTATGGCTACACCTTC. Translating it yields CASSLSRQGTNYGYTF.

This clonotype was seen only a few times. This rearrangement joins TRBV25-1 to TRBJ1-2, with a weak D call TRBD1 (5 bases). Germline V gene sequence: CDR1 MGHDK, CDR2 SYGVNS. The CDR3 loop spans 13 amino acids. V was shortened by 7 bases and J by 6 bases, with 15 bases between the two germline ends. CDR3 sequence reads: CASKTGAEHGYTF. In nucleotides, the CDR3 is TGTGCCAGCAAAACTGGGGCAGAGCATGGCTACACCTTC.

The V call is TRBV7-2, the J call TRBJ2-3; tentative D call: TRBD1 (6 bases). CDR3 length: 15 residues. Trimming shortened V by 10 bases and J by 2 bases, and 19 bases separated the two germline ends. The germline V gene encodes CDR1 SGHTA and CDR2 FQGNSA. The CDR3, as DNA: TGTGCCACCCGCGAATGGGGGCTTTCCACAGATACGCAGTATTTT. Protein sequence: CATREWGLSTDTQYF.

This clonotype was detected a few times. This chain's CDR3 is CASRYLYRGNYGYTF. The CDR3 coding sequence is TGCGCCAGCAGATACCTCTACAGGGGGAACTATGGCTACACCTTC. The chain links TRBV5-1 to TRBJ1-2; 8 positions agree with TRBD1. Per germline, CDR1 SGHRS and CDR2 YFSETQ. V lost 5 bases and J lost 2; bases outside the gene matches: 8. The CDR3 totals 15 residues.

The chain is built from TRBV20-1 and TRBJ1-5; possible D gene TRBD1, 5 bases. The CDR3 runs to 15 residues. Trimming cost V 3 bases and J 1 base, with 13 bases left between them. The germline V gene has CDR1 DFQATT and CDR2 SNEGSKA (reference sequence). The CDR3 nucleotides are TGCAGTGCTAGTTCGGGGCCGGGGAGCAATCAGCCCCAGCATTTT. Protein: CSASSGPGSNQPQHF.

The rearrangement links TRBV7-9 to TRBJ1-2, with TRBD1 matching over 11 bases. Germline V lookup: CDR1 SEHNR, CDR2 FQNEAQ (reference sequence). J was trimmed by 7 bases and V by 4 bases; bases with no gene match: 5. The CDR3 loop spans 14 amino acids. This CDR3 reads CASSSGQGAFGYTF. The CDR3 bases are TGTGCCAGCAGCTCCGGACAGGGGGCGTTTGGCTACACCTTC.

The rearrangement links TRBV6-2 or TRBV6-3 to TRBJ2-3; perhaps TRBD2 as D (5 bases). The CDR3 runs 15 residues. Germline CDR1 is MNHEY and CDR2 is SVGEGT. Trimming removed 0 bases from V and 0 bases from J, with 7 bases in between. The CDR3 protein is CASSYSLGSTDTQYF. CDR3 sequence (DNA): TGTGCCAGCAGTTACTCACTAGGAAGCACAGATACGCAGTATTTT.

The rearrangement links TRBV20-1 to TRBJ2-7; D unresolved. The CDR3 runs 18 residues. V lost 1 base, J lost 7 bases, and 29 bases lay in between. CDR1 is DFQATT, CDR2 SNEGSKA, per germline (reference sequence). The CDR3 DNA reads TGCAGTGCTAGAGGTGGTGGTGGGTTCAGCTTTGTCTACAATGAGCAGTACTTC. Translating it yields CSARGGGGFSFVYNEQYF.

This clonotype occurred a few times. The chain uses TRBV7-2 and TRBJ2-5; 8 positions match TRBD1. The CDR3 totals 16 residues. Germline V CDR1 and CDR2: SGHTA, FQGNSA. The V segment lost 0 bases and the J segment 5 bases; nucleotides outside the gene matches: 8. DNA of the CDR3: TGTGCCAGCAGCTTAGCAGGCGGGACAGGCAGGGAGACCCAGTACTTC. This codes for CASSLAGGTGRETQYF.